This T cell receptor (beta chain) was observed in a study of monozygotic twins with inflammatory bowel disease. In the case of this clonotype: What it recognizes is unknown.

Germline V lookup: CDR1 SGHTA, CDR2 FQGNSA. This CDR3 contains 14 residues. Each CDR3 protein gets one entry in TCRdb, which reprocessed the 5' RACE reads and gives no DNA. This repertoire includes some 170,000 distinct CDR3 sequences. Overall study findings and caveats: On the inverse Simpson index, IBD patients scored lower for TCRbeta diversity than healthy co-twins.

This TCR came from a human donor with ulcerative colitis or Crohn's disease, or a healthy co-twin of an affected twin (not recorded which). This chain uses TRBV7-2 with TRBJ1-4. The sequenced sample was blood. The CDR3 here is CASSLIATNEKLFF.